The following is a TCR beta chain sequence with its context. The antigen is unknown. This entry is derived from a study of shared clonotypes between healthy human individuals. Sequencing was at deep level. Sequencing used immunoSEQ multiplex PCR; TCRdb keeps in-frame clones, though not all of them. The table records over a million clones, approximately 72% of them present only once. General observations from the study: Relative to memory subsets, naive subsets generally showed larger estimated richness.

CDR1 KGHSH and CDR2 LQKENI come from the germline V gene. With V trimmed by 5 bases and J by 6 bases, 6 bases remained unmatched. The length of the CDR3 is 13 residues. Material for sequencing was memory CD4+ T cells sorted from blood. Subset noted: CD45RA-negative fraction. The sequence came from a young man in good health. V gene TRBV18 combines with J gene TRBJ2-7; 8 nucleotides align to TRBD2. The chain's CDR3 is CASSTGGPSEQYF. DNA for the CDR3: TGTGCCAGCTCAACGGGAGGGCCTTCCGAGCAGTACTTC.